A single sample is the source of the 3 T cell receptor beta chains below, sequenced in a study of blood T cell repertoires in COVID-19. The table came from immunoSEQ multiplex PCR; TCRdb's copy has only in-frame clones and leaves some out. The profile shows 60,000 to 90,000 clones, 84% of them singletons. Sequenced sample: peripheral blood. The receptors originated from a woman aged 50 to 60 with acute or convalescent COVID-19.

This clone has just one count. This rearrangement joins TRBV3-1 (or the pseudogene TRBV3-2) to TRBJ2-1, with TRBD1 identical over 7 bases. Germline lookup yields CDR1 LGHDT and CDR2 YNNKEL (reference sequence). This CDR3 has 12 residues. After removal of 4 bases from V and 8 bases from J, the junction contained 2 bases not matched to a gene. This CDR3 is CASSRQGDEQFF. In DNA, the CDR3 is TGTGCCAGCAGCCGACAGGGCGATGAGCAGTTCTTC.

The chain uses TRBV9 and TRBJ2-1; 10 bases line up with TRBD2. Looked up from germline, CDR1 is SGDLS and CDR2 is YYNGEE. J gave up 9 bases and V 0 bases, and 9 bases lay outside the gene matches. CDR3 length: 16 residues. The CDR3 loop reads CASSVVGDSGRTEQFF. In nucleotides, the CDR3 is TGTGCCAGCAGCGTAGTGGGTGATAGCGGGAGGACTGAGCAGTTCTTC.

The gene calls are TRBV5-1 and TRBJ1-1; D is possibly TRBD1 (5 bases). The V gene lost 1 base and the J gene lost 7 bases, with 14 bases spanning the gap. The CDR3 covers 14 residues. Germline V lookup: CDR1 SGHRS, CDR2 YFSETQ. In DNA, the CDR3 is TGCGCCAGCAGCTTGCGAGGAGAAAGGGGTGAAGCTTTCTTT. Translation gives CASSLRGERGEAFF.